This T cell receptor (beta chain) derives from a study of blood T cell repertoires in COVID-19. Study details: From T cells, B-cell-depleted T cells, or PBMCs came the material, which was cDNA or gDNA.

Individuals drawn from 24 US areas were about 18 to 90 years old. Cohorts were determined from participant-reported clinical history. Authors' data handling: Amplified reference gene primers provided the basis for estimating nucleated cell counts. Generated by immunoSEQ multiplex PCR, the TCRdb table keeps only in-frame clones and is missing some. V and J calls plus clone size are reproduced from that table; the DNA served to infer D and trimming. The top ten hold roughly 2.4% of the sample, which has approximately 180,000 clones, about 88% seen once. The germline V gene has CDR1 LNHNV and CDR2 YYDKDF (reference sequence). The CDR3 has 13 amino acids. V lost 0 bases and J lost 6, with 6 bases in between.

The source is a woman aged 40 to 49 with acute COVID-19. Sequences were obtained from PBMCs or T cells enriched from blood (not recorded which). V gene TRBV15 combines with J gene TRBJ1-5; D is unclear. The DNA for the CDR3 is TGTGCCACCAGCAGAGATGGTAGTCAGCCCCAGCATTTT. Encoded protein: CATSRDGSQPQHF.